The rows below give T cell receptor beta chains drawn from one sample of a study of Graves' ophthalmopathy and Graves' hyperthyroidism. One entry per CDR3 protein, called by TCRdb with MiXCR from the multiplex PCR reads. This table holds 200,000 to 250,000 distinct CDR3 sequences, 20% to 25% found once. The source material was peripheral blood. The receptors here all came from a woman aged 45-65 years with Graves' ophthalmopathy. The CDR3 runs from the conserved cysteine through the conserved F or W. The D gene is left open where the match is weak. The listing skips clone size in some rows; elsewhere it reads once, few, many or a size class.

len	v_gene	abundance	j_gene	d_gene	CDR3nt	CDR3aa
15	TRBV27	-	TRBJ2-7	TRBD2	TGTGCCAGCAGACCCCTAGCGGGAGGCACCTACGAGCAGTACTTC	CASRPLAGGTYEQYF
14	TRBV18	many	TRBJ1-2	-	TGTGCCAGCTCACGAGAGACAGTCTTCTATGGCTACACCTTC	CASSRETVFYGYTF
16	TRBV5-6	few	TRBJ2-2	-	TGTGCCAGCACCTCGGTGGCCCCTCCAAATACCGGGGAGCTGTTTTTT	CASTSVAPPNTGELFF
12	TRBV12-3/TRBV12-4	many	TRBJ1-1	-	TGTGCCAGCAGTTTGTACAGGACTGAAGCTTTCTTT	CASSLYRTEAFF
16	TRBV28	-	TRBJ1-5	-	TGTGCCAGCAGTTTGACCTCGCGGTTGACGACTCAGCCCCAGCATTTT	CASSLTSRLTTQPQHF
15	TRBV27	once	TRBJ2-7	TRBD2	TGTGCCAGCAGCTGGGGGGCTAGCGGGAGACCAGAGCAGTACTTC	CASSWGASGRPEQYF
15	TRBV10-3	many	TRBJ1-2	-	TGTGCCATCAGTGAGTCGGGGACCCATATCCGGGGCTACACCTTC	CAISESGTHIRGYTF
13	TRBV18	many	TRBJ2-7	-	TGTGCCAGCTCAAGCACAGGGTACCACGAGCAGTACTTC	CASSSTGYHEQYF
14	TRBV12-3/TRBV12-4	many	TRBJ2-3	-	TGTGCCAGCAGTTTAGACGGGAGTCTTGGTGCGCAGTATTTT	CASSLDGSLGAQYF
15	TRBV20-1	many	TRBJ2-5	TRBD2	TGCAGTGCTAGGACAGGCGGGAGGGGAAGTGAGACCCAGTACTTC	CSARTGGRGSETQYF
17	TRBV4-1	-	TRBJ2-5	TRBD2	TGCGCCAGCAGCCAAGAAACCCCCGGGCTAGCGGGAGTCGGGCCCTACTTC	CASSQETPGLAGVGPYF
19	TRBV6-1	many	TRBJ2-7	TRBD2	TGTGCCAGCAGTGAACCCCAGGGACTAGCGGGGTTAAGCTCCTACGAGCAGTACTTC	CASSEPQGLAGLSSYEQYF
14	TRBV2	many	TRBJ2-7	-	TGTGCCAGCAGGGGCGTAGCCTGGTCCTACGAGCAGTACTTC	CASRGVAWSYEQYF
15	TRBV18	many	TRBJ2-7	TRBD1	TGTGCCAGCTCACCTTCGGGACAGGGGTACGAAGAGCAGTACTTC	CASSPSGQGYEEQYF
14	TRBV2	few	TRBJ1-3	-	TGTGCCAGCAGAGGAGGATACTCTGGAAACACCATATATTTT	CASRGGYSGNTIYF
16	TRBV5-1	many	TRBJ1-6	-	TGCGCCAGCAGCTTTACAGGAGAGGGGGTAAGGTCACCCCTCCACTTT	CASSFTGEGVRSPLHF
14	TRBV6-1	-	TRBJ1-1	TRBD1	TGTGCCAGCCAGAACAGGGGGCTGGGGACTGAAGCTTTCTTT	CASQNRGLGTEAFF
13	TRBV28	few	TRBJ2-1	TRBD2	TGTGCCAGCAGTTCTACTAGCGTTCAAGAACAGTTCTTC	CASSSTSVQEQFF
14	TRBV12-3/TRBV12-4	-	TRBJ1-1	-	TGTGCCAGCAGTTTAAGCTACCCGGGAACTGAAGCTTTCTTT	CASSLSYPGTEAFF
13	TRBV30	many	TRBJ1-1	-	TGTGCCTGGAGTATAACTCAGAGGACTGAAGCTTTCTTT	CAWSITQRTEAFF
14	TRBV12-3/TRBV12-4	-	TRBJ2-5	-	TGTGCCAGCAGGGCGTCAGGGGAGGGAGAGACCCAGTACTTC	CASRASGEGETQYF
12	TRBV12-3/TRBV12-4	many	TRBJ1-1	-	TGTGCCAGCAGTTCCGGGGGCTCTGAAGCTTTCTTT	CASSSGGSEAFF
13	TRBV28	many	TRBJ1-1	TRBD1	TGTGCCAGCAGTTTAACAGGGGATGCTGAAGCTTTCTTT	CASSLTGDAEAFF
14	TRBV3-1	many	TRBJ2-7	-	TGTGCCAGCACAAGGGGGACCACAGTCTACGAGCAGTACTTC	CASTRGTTVYEQYF
15	TRBV5-1	many	TRBJ2-7	-	TGCGCCAGCAGCCCCTCTGGAACAGGCCCCAGGCAGCAGTACTTC	CASSPSGTGPRQQYF
17	TRBV6-4	few	TRBJ1-1	-	TGTGCCAGCAGGGACGGGACGGGACACTCTTTGAACACTGAAGCTTTCTTT	CASRDGTGHSLNTEAFF
11	TRBV6-1	once	TRBJ2-7	-	TGTGCCAGCAGTGGAGCGGACGAGCAGTGCTTC	CASSGADEQCF
14	TRBV12-3/TRBV12-4	many	TRBJ1-2	-	TGTGCCAGCAGTTCATGGAGGGGGTACTATGGCTACACCTTC	CASSSWRGYYGYTF
15	TRBV12-3/TRBV12-4	many	TRBJ2-5	TRBD1	TGTGCCAGCAGTGGGGACAGGGGGCGATCGGAGACCCAGTACTTC	CASSGDRGRSETQYF
14	TRBV5-6	many	TRBJ1-2	-	TGTGCCAGCAGCTCGAGATCACAGGGCGAAGGCTACACCTTC	CASSSRSQGEGYTF
14	TRBV28	many	TRBJ1-2	-	TGTGCCAGCAGTTTACCGGGGACAAACTATGGCTACACCTTC	CASSLPGTNYGYTF
13	TRBV29-1	many	TRBJ1-5	-	TGCAGCGTTGAATTGGTGAAGGGTCAGCCCCAGCATTTT	CSVELVKGQPQHF
16	TRBV20-1	few	TRBJ2-5	TRBD2	TGCAGTGCTAAGGGACTAGCGGAGTCCGCCCAAGAGACCCAGTACTTC	CSAKGLAESAQETQYF
14	TRBV12-3/TRBV12-4	many	TRBJ2-7	-	TGTGCCAGCAGTTCTCGGAAGAAAATCTACGAGCAGTACTTC	CASSSRKKIYEQYF